This T cell receptor (beta chain) appears in the sequencing data of a study of brain T cells in children with intractable seizures. Study findings and constraints: Absence of clones before surgery may stem from lower sequencing depth.

Surgery cases with the highest brain T cell transcript signatures were chosen for sequencing. Patients received at least one anti-epileptic drug before surgery. Method: immunoSEQ multiplex PCR; TCRdb's copy keeps in-frame clones and lacks some. The sample records 110,000 or so clones, 85% to 95% being singletons. Comment on this clone: Its antigen remains unknown.

This sequence originates from a boy under two years old with hemimegalencephaly and intractable seizures. Sequencing was performed on peripheral blood, taken at surgery.

CDR3 residues: CASSYRGSYNEQFF. The DNA for the CDR3 is TGTGCCAGCAGTTACCGGGGCTCCTACAATGAGCAGTTCTTC. The chain recombines TRBV6-6 with TRBJ2-1; D is possibly TRBD2 (5 bases). Trimming cost V 2 bases and J 0 bases, with 5 bases left between them. Germline lookup yields CDR1 MNHNY and CDR2 SVGAGI (reference sequence). There are 14 residues in the CDR3.